Shown below are 9 T cell receptor beta chains from a single sample sequenced in a study of blood T cell repertoires in COVID-19 (dated by TCRdb to between 2020 and 2021). To prepare the library, the immunoSEQ multiplex PCR assay was applied. The source is immuneACCESS, and TCRdb retained only in-frame sequences with V and J called. Part of the clones is not carried over; for the studies checked, unresolved V genes explain less than half of this, and the remainder is unexplained. This sample is represented by about 270,000 clones; about nine tenths of them were singletons. The top ten constitute roughly 8.5% of the sample. Input material: peripheral blood. The receptors were gathered from a man aged 40-50 years with active or convalescent COVID-19.

This clone showed up just once. The rearrangement joins TRBV9 to TRBJ2-2; tentative D call: TRBD1 (5 bases). The CDR3 runs 15 residues. The germline gives CDR1 SGDLS, CDR2 YYNGEE. V lost 0 bases and J lost 7, with 13 bases in between. CDR3 sequence: CASSVARQGGGELFF. Written as DNA, the CDR3 is TGTGCCAGCAGCGTAGCTCGGCAGGGTGGCGGGGAGCTGTTTTTT.

DNA for the CDR3: TGTGCCAGCAGCTTAGGCCCGGACAGCAGGCAGTTCTTC. The encoded protein is CASSLGPDSRQFF. The chain joins TRBV11-2 to TRBJ2-1, with TRBD1 as a possible D gene (6 bases). From germline, CDR1 is SGHAT and CDR2 FQNNGV. The CDR3 extends over 13 amino acids. V dropped 1 base and J dropped 12 bases, with 13 bases sitting between them.

The rearrangement links TRBV7-3 to TRBJ2-1, with D perhaps matching TRBD2 (6 bases). The CDR3 runs to 13 residues. The ends were cut back, 0 bases at V and 9 bases at J, with 9 bases in the middle. The germline CDR1 and CDR2 sequences are SGHTA and FQGTGA. This CDR3 reads CASSLTYSGEQFF. DNA for the CDR3: TGTGCCAGCAGCTTAACGTATAGCGGTGAGCAGTTCTTC.

The V call is TRBV14, the J call TRBJ1-1; a possible D gene is TRBD1 (5 bases). Germline CDR1 and CDR2: SGHDN and FVKESK. V was clipped by 2 bases and J by 7 bases, with 20 bases between them. CDR3 length: 16 amino acids. CDR3 loop: CASSQIGHFASLEAFF. The CDR3, as DNA: TGTGCCAGCAGCCAAATTGGACATTTTGCGTCTCTTGAAGCTTTCTTT.

The chain recombines TRBV19 with TRBJ2-5; a weak D match, TRBD1 (6 bases). The CDR3 has 15 residues. V dropped 3 bases and J dropped 5 bases, with 16 bases sitting between them. Germline values: CDR1 LNHDA, CDR2 SQIVND (reference sequence). The CDR3, as DNA: TGTGCCAGTAGTATTTCCGGGACAAGGTTCGAGACCCAGTACTTC. Translation: CASSISGTRFETQYF.

On this clone itself: Different DNA sequences within this sample yield the same CDR3. The rearrangement joins TRBV7-2 to TRBJ2-7; 10 bases agree with TRBD2. Germline V gene sequence: CDR1 SGHTA, CDR2 FQGNSA. The J segment lost 3 bases and the V segment lost 2 bases, leaving 1 base of the junction unmatched. The length of the CDR3 is 14 residues. CDR3 in amino acids: CASSLRLAGYEQYF. The CDR3 DNA reads TGTGCCAGCAGCTTAAGACTAGCGGGCTACGAGCAGTACTTC. Looking up the rest from reference TRBV7-2 and TRBJ2-7 gives the full variable domain: GAGVSQSPSNKVTEKGKDVELRCDPISGHTALYWYRQSLGQGLEFLIYFQGNSAPDKSGLPSDRFSAERTGGSVSTLTIQRTQQEDSAVYLCASSLRLAGYEQYFGPGTRLTVT.

V gene TRBV5-1 combines with J gene TRBJ2-7; a weak D match, TRBD1 (6 bases). With 0 bases removed from V and 5 bases from J, the gap between germline ends came to 12 bases. This CDR3 is built from 14 residues. Germline CDR1 reads SGHRS; CDR2 reads YFSETQ. CDR3 nucleotide sequence: TGCGCCAGCAGCTTGGAAGGGACATTTAACGAGCAGTACTTC. Its protein is CASSLEGTFNEQYF.

The chain is built from TRBV30 and TRBJ2-1, with 8 bases matching TRBD1. Per the germline V gene, CDR1 is GTSNPN and CDR2 is SVGIG (reference sequence). V shed 5 bases, J shed 7 bases, and the junction held 7 bases outside the gene matches. This CDR3 is built from 13 residues. The CDR3 DNA is TGTGCCTGGGTATGGGACAGGACGAATGAGCAGTTCTTC. Amino acid sequence: CAWVWDRTNEQFF.

The chain carries TRBV6-5 and TRBJ2-7; D is perhaps TRBD1 (6 bases). Deletions cut 4 bases from V and 7 bases from J, with 14 bases between. The CDR3 spans 13 residues. CDR1 MNHEY and CDR2 SVGAGI come from the germline V gene. The CDR3 is CASSLQGTQEQYF. The CDR3 nucleotides read TGTGCCAGCAGTTTACAGGGCACTCAGGAGCAGTACTTC.